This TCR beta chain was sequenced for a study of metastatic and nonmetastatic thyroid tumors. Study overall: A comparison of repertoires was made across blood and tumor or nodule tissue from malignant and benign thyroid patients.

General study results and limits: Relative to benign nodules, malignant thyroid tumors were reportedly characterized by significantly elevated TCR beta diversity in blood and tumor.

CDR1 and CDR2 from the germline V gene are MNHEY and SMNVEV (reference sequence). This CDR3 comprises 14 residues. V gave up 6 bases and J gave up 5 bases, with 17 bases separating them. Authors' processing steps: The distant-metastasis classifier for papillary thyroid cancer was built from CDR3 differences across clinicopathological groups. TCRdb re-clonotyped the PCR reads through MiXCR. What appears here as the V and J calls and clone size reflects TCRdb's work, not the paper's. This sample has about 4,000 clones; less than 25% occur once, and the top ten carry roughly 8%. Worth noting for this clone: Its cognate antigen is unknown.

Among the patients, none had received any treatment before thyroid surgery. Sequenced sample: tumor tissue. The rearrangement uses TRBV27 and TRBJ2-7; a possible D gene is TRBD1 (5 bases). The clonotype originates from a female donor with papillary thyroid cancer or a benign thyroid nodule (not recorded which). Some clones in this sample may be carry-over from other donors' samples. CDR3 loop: CASSSDSGLNEQYF. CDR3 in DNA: TGTGCCAGCAGCTCTGACAGTGGGCTGAACGAGCAGTACTTC.